This is a list of T cell receptor beta chains from one sample in a study of cytomegalovirus exposure and HLA in healthy donors. TCRdb keeps only in-frame clones here, not all; method: immunoSEQ multiplex PCR. Of some 170,000 clones listed, around three quarters are singletons. The sequenced sample was PBMCs. Receptors were obtained from a man aged 25-40 years in good health and CMV-seropositive. The CDR3 runs from the conserved cysteine through the conserved F or W. The order of the fields is V gene, clone size, CDR3 protein. Only some rows state a clone size, as once, few, many or a class for expanded clones.

TRBV6-6,-,CASSSRLLPTYEQYF
TRBV11-2,-,CASSSIQGPYNSPLHF
TRBV11-2,-,CASGANSGGAKYF
TRBV5-5,-,CASRGREDSGANVLTF
TRBV7-6,-,CASSRKRGGAANSPLHF
TRBV9,-,CASSVLGGNYGYTF
TRBV2,-,CASSEAPVMNTEAFF
TRBV2,-,CASSDEVNTEAFF
TRBV4-1,once,CASSQGSGGASSYEQYF
TRBV9,-,CASSPGFYEQYF